This T cell receptor beta chain came from a study of a mutant IDH1 vaccine in newly diagnosed glioma. Study as a whole: Vaccine administration was initiated 4-6 weeks following radiotherapy alone, or with temozolomide cycles. Sex distribution of treated patients was approximately 60% male and approximately 38% female; mean age was about 41 years. Therapy received beforehand was radiotherapy, temozolomide, or both, with most patients given both.

Produced via immunoSEQ multiplex PCR; TCRdb's table is partial and in-frame only. The sample holds tens of thousands of clones; around 80% are singletons and the top ten take approximately 6%. Time point reported: week 11, during vaccination. The content of each vaccine dose was 300 ug of mutant IDH1 20-mer peptide, and topical imiquimod accompanied it. To note about this clone: What it binds is not known.

Findings and limits, study-wide: Pseudoprogression seemed unrelated to changes in top peripheral T cell clonotypes.

Germline V CDR1 and CDR2: ENHRY, SYGVKD. The V and J ends lost 4 bases and 11 bases, in that order; junction bases with no gene match: 13. The CDR3 has 14 amino acids. The receptor was isolated from a man in his fifties or sixties with glioma. The material sequenced was PBMCs, taken from a glioma patient whose treatment included an IDH1 peptide vaccine. The chain has TRBV10-3 and TRBJ2-7; TRBD1 matches 8 bases. The CDR3 DNA follows: TGTGCCATCAGTGGTTCGGGACAGGCCCCTTTAGAGTACTTC. As protein: CAISGSGQAPLEYF.